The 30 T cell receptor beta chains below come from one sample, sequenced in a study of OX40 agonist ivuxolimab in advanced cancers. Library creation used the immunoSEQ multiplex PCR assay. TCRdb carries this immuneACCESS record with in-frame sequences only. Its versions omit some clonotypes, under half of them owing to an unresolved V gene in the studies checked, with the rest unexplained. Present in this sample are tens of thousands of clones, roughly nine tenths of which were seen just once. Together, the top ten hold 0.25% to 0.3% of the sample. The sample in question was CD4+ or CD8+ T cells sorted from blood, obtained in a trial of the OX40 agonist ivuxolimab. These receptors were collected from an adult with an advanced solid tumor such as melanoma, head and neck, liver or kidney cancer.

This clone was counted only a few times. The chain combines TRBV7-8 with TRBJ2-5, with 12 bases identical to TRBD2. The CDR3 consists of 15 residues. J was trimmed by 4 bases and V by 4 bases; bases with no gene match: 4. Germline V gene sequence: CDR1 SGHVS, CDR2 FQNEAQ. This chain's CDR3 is CASSSLAGGIETQYF. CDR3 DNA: TGTGCCAGCAGCTCCCTAGCGGGAGGGATAGAGACCCAGTACTTC.

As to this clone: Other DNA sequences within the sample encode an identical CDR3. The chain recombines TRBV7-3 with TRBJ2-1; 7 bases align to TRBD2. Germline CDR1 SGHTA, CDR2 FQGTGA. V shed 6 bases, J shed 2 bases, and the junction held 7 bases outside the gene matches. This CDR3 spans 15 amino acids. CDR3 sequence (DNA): TGTGCCAGCAGTTCTAGACTAGCCGCCTACAATGAGCAGTTCTTC. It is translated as CASSSRLAAYNEQFF.

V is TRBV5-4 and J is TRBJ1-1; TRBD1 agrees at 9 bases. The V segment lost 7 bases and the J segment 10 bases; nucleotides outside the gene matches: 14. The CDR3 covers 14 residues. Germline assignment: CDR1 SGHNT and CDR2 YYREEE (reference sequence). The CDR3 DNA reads TGTGCCAGCTTCCCGGACAGGGGCAAATCCGGAGCTTTCTTT. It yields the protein CASFPDRGKSGAFF.

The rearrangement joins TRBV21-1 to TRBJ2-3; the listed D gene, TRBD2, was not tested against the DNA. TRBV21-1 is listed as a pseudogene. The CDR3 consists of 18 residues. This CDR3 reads CASSADLRGGGRADTQYF. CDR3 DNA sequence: TGTGCCAGCAGCGCGGATTTAAGAGGCGGCGGGAGAGCAGATACGCAGTATTTT.

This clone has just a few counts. The CDR3 nucleotides are TGTGCCAGTAGTATTGTCGTGGACAGGGAAGCTGGCTACACCTTC. It encodes CASSIVVDREAGYTF. The chain employs TRBV19 and TRBJ1-2, with 8 bases aligning to TRBD1. This CDR3 comprises 15 residues. CDR1 and CDR2 from the germline V gene are LNHDA and SQIVND (reference sequence). Germline trimming cut 3 bases from V and 7 bases from J; bases unmatched to any gene: 10. Full variable domain (rest looked up from reference TRBV19 and TRBJ1-2): DGGITQSPKYLFRKEGQNVTLSCEQNLNHDAMYWYRQDPGQGLRLIYYSQIVNDFQKGDIAEGYSVSREKKESFPLTVTSAQKNPTAFYLCASSIVVDREAGYTFGSGTRLTVV.

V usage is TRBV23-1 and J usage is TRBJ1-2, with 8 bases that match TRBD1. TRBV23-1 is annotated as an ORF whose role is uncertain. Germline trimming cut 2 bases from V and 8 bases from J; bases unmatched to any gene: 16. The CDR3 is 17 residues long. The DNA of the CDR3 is TGCGCCAGCAGTCAAATCGTCCTGACAGGGGACTTGATAGGCTACACCTTC. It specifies CASSQIVLTGDLIGYTF.

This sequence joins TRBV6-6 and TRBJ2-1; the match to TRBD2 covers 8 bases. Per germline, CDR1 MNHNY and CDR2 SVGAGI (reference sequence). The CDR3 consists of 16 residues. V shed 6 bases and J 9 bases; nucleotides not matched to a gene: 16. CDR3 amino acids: CASSPPGRGLGGEQFF. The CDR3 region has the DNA TGTGCCAGCAGCCCTCCCGGACGGGGACTAGGGGGTGAGCAGTTCTTC.

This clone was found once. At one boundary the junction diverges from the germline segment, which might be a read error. The DNA for the CDR3 is TGTGCCACCAGCAGAGCCCGGCAGAAAGATTCACCCCCCCACTTT. Protein: CATSRARQKDSPPHF. J is TRBJ1-6 and V is TRBV15; D unclear. Per the germline V gene, CDR1 is LNHNV and CDR2 is YYDKDF (reference sequence). This CDR3 has 15 residues. The variable domain in full, with the rest retrieved from reference TRBV15 and TRBJ1-6, is DAMVIQNPRYQVTQFGKPVTLSCSQTLNHNVMYWYQQKSSQAPKLLFHYYDKDFNNEADTPDNFQSRRPNTSFCFLDIRSPGLGDTAMYLCATSRARQKDSPPHFGNGTRLTVT.

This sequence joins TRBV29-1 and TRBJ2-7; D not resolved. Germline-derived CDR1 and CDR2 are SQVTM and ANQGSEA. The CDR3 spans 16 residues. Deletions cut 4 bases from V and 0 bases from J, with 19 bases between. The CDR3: CSVGSGSPRSSYEQYF. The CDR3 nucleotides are TGCAGCGTTGGATCCGGCAGTCCAAGGAGCTCCTACGAGCAGTACTTC.

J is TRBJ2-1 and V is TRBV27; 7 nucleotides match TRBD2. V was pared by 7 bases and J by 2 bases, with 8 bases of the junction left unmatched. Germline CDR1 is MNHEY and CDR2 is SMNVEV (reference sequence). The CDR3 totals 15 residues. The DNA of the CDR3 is TGTGCCAGCATTCTCGAGCGGGGCACCTACAATGAGCAGTTCTTC. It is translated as CASILERGTYNEQFF.

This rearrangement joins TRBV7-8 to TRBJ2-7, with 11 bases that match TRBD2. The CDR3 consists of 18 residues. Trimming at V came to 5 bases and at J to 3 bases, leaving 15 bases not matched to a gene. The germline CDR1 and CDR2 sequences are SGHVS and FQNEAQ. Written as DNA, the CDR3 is TGTGCCAGCAGCCCAGGGACTAGCGGTCGCCTCACCTTCTACGAGCAGTACTTC. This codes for CASSPGTSGRLTFYEQYF.

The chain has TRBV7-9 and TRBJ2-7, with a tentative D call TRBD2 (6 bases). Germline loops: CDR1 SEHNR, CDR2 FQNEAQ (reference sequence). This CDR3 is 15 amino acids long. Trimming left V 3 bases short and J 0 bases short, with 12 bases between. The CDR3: CASSFTSRNSYEQYF. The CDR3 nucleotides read TGTGCCAGCAGCTTTACTAGCCGCAACTCCTACGAGCAGTACTTC.

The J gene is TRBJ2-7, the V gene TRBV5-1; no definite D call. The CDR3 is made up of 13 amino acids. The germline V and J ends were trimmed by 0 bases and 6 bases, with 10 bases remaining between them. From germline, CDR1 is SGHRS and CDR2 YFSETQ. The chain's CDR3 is CASSLGGPSEQYF. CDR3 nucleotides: TGCGCCAGCAGCTTGGGAGGTCCTAGCGAGCAGTACTTC.

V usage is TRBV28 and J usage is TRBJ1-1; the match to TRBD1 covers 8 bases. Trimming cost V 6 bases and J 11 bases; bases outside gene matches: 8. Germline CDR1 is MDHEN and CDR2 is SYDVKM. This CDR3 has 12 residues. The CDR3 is CASRDRVVGAFF. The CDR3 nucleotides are TGTGCCAGCAGGGACAGGGTTGTGGGTGCTTTCTTT.

The CDR3 here is CASSGGPFNIQYF. The CDR3 DNA follows: TGTGCCAGCAGCGGGGGACCGTTTAACATTCAGTACTTC. The J gene is TRBJ2-4, the V gene TRBV5-4; D could derive from TRBD1 or TRBD2 (5 bases each). The germline gives CDR1 SGHNT, CDR2 YYREEE (reference sequence). V was trimmed by 4 bases and J by 7 bases, leaving 12 bases between them. The CDR3 loop spans 13 amino acids. The full variable domain, with the rest looked up from reference TRBV5-4 and TRBJ2-4, is ETGVTQSPTHLIKTRGQQVTLRCSSQSGHNTVSWYQQALGQGPQFIFQYYREEENGRGNFPPRFSGLQFPNYSSELNVNALELDDSALYLCASSGGPFNIQYFGAGTRLSVL.

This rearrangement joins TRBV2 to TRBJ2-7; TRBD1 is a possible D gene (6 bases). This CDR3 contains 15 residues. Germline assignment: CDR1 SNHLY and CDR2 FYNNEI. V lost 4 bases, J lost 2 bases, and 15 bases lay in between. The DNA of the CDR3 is TGTGCCAGCAGTGTCACCGCGAAGGGGGCCTACGAGCAGTACTTC. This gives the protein CASSVTAKGAYEQYF.

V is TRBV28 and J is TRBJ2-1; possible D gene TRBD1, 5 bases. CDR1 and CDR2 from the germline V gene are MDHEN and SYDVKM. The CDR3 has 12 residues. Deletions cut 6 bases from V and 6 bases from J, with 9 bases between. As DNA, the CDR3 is TGTGCCAGCAGCCCGACAGTCAATGAGCAGTTCTTC. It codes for CASSPTVNEQFF. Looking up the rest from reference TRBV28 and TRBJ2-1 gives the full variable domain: DVKVTQSSRYLVKRTGEKVFLECVQDMDHENMFWYRQDPGLGLRLIYFSYDVKMKEKGDIPEGYSVSREKKERFSLILESASTNQTSMYLCASSPTVNEQFFGPGTRLTVL.

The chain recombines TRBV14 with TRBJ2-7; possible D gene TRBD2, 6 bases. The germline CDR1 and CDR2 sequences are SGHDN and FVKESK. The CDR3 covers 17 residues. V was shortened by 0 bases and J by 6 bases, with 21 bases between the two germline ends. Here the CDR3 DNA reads TGTGCCAGCAGCCAAGATGTTTTCGGGGGTTATTTCGCCGAGCAGTACTTC. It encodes CASSQDVFGGYFAEQYF.

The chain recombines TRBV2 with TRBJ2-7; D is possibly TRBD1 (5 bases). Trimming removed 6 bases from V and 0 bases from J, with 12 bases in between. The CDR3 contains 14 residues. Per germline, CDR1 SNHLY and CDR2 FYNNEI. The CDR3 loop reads CASRRQPPSYEQYF. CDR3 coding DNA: TGTGCCAGCAGACGACAGCCGCCCTCCTACGAGCAGTACTTC.

DNA of the CDR3: TGTGCCAGCAGCTTAGGACTAGCGGTGGGGGAGACCCAGTACTTC. As protein: CASSLGLAVGETQYF. The chain employs TRBV7-2 and TRBJ2-5; 9 bases line up with TRBD2. This CDR3 contains 15 residues. V shed 1 base and J 5 bases; nucleotides not matched to a gene: 5. CDR1 SGHTA and CDR2 FQGNSA come from the germline V gene.

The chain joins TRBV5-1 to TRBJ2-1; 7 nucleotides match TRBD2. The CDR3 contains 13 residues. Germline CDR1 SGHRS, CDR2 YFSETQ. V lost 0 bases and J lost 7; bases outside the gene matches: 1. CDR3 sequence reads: CASSLGLANEQFF. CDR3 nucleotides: TGCGCCAGCAGCTTGGGACTAGCAAATGAGCAGTTCTTC.

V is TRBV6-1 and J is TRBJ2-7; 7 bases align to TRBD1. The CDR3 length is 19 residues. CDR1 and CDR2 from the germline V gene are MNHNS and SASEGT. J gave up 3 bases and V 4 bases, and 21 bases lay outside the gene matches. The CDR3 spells CASSGPFTNPRDSNYEQYF. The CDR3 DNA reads TGTGCCAGCAGTGGCCCCTTCACAAACCCCCGGGACAGCAACTACGAGCAGTACTTC.

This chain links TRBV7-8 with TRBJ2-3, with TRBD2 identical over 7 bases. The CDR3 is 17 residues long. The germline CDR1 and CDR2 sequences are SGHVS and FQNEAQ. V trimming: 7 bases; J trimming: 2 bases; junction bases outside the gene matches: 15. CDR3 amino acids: CASTLARASGITDTQYF. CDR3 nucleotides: TGTGCCAGCACCCTAGCTAGGGCTAGCGGAATCACAGATACGCAGTATTTT.

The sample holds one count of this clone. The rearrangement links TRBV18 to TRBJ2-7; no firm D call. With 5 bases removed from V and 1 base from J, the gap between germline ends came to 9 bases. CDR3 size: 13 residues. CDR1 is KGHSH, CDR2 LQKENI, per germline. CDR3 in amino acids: CASSADRSYEQYF. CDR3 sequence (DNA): TGTGCCAGCTCAGCAGATAGATCCTACGAGCAGTACTTC.

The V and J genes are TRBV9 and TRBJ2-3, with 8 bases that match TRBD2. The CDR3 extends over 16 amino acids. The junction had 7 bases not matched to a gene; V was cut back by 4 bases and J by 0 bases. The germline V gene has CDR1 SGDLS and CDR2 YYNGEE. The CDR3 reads CASSPIAGSSTDTQYF. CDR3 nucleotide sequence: TGTGCCAGCAGCCCAATAGCGGGATCTAGCACAGATACGCAGTATTTT.

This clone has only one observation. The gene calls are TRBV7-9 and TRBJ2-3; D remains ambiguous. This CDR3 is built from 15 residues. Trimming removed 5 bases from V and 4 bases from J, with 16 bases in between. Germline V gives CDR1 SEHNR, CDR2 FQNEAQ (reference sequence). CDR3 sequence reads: CASSLSWAVSDTQYF. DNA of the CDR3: TGTGCCAGCAGCCTATCATGGGCTGTTTCAGATACGCAGTATTTT.

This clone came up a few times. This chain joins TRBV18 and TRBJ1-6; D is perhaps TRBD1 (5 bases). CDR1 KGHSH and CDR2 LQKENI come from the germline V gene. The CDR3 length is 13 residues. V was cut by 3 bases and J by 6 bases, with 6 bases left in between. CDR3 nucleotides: TGTGCCAGCTCACCGGACACTAATTCACCCCTCCACTTT. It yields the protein CASSPDTNSPLHF.

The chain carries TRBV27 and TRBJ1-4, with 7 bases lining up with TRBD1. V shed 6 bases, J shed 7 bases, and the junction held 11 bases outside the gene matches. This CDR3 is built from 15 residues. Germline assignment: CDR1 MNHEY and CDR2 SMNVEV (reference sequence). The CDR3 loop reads CASSSGGLGGEKLFF. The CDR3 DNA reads TGTGCCAGCAGCTCAGGGGGACTTGGAGGTGAAAAACTGTTTTTT. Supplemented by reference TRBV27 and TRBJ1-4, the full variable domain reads EAQVTQNPRYLITVTGKKLTVTCSQNMNHEYMSWYRQDPGLGLRQIYYSMNVEVTDKGDVPEGYKVSRKEKRNFPLILESPSPNQTSLYFCASSSGGLGGEKLFFGSGTQLSVL.

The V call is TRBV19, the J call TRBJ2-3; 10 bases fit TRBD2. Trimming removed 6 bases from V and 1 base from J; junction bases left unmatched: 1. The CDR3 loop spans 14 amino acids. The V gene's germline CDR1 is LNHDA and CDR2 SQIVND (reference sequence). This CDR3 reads CASSGLAGTDTQYF. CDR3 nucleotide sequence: TGTGCCAGTAGCGGACTAGCGGGCACAGATACGCAGTATTTT.

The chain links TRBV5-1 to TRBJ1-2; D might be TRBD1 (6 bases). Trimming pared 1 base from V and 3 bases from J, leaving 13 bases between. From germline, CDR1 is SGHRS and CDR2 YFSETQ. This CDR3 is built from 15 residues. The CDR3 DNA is TGCGCCAGCAGCTTGAGGGCAGGGGAATACTATGGCTACACCTTC. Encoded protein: CASSLRAGEYYGYTF.